The 26 T cell receptor beta chains below all came from one sample that was sequenced in a study of T cell repertoires in cytomegalovirus infection. Antigen specificity for these receptors is unknown. TCRdb fed the reads into MiXCR, producing one record per CDR3 protein. The sample consists of hundreds of thousands of distinct CDR3 sequences, about a third of them appearing once. Sequenced here: cultured CD8+ T cells from PBMCs, sampled from culture after CMV antigen stimulation. The receptor set was obtained from a human donor in good health (CMV status not recorded). Some clones in this sample may be carry-over from other donors' samples.

The chain has TRBV6-2 or TRBV6-3 and TRBJ1-1; tentative D call: TRBD1 (6 bases). This CDR3 contains 15 residues. The V end lost 8 bases, the J end lost 0 bases, and 16 bases lay between the germline ends. Germline CDR1 reads MNHEY; CDR2 reads SVGEGT. The CDR3 protein is CASQVHRDMNTEAFF. DNA of the CDR3: TGTGCCAGCCAGGTTCACAGGGACATGAACACTGAAGCTTTCTTT.

This clonotype was seen at least ten times. The chain joins TRBV11-1 to TRBJ2-1; 9 bases align to TRBD2. Germline lookup yields CDR1 SGHAT and CDR2 FQDESV (reference sequence). The CDR3 is 19 amino acids. V lost 6 bases to trimming and J lost 1 base; unmatched junction nucleotides: 16. CDR3 nucleotide sequence: TGTGCCAGCAGTCCACCGCGGTCTAGCGGGGAGGTGTCCTACAATGAGCAGTTCTTC. This codes for CASSPPRSSGEVSYNEQFF.

This clonotype has more than one count but fewer than ten. The chain carries TRBV7-9 and TRBJ1-5; tentative D call: TRBD1 (5 bases). Trimming cost V 1 base and J 2 bases, with 12 bases left between them. The CDR3 has 16 residues. Germline CDR1 reads SEHNR; CDR2 reads FQNEAQ (reference sequence). The CDR3 is CASSLESGMGNQPQHF. CDR3 DNA: TGTGCCAGCAGCTTAGAATCAGGGATGGGCAATCAGCCCCAGCATTTT.

As regards this clonotype: An end of the junction does not agree with germline; a read error may underlie this. The rearrangement joins TRBV19 to TRBJ1-5, with D perhaps matching TRBD1 (6 bases). The CDR3 has 18 amino acids. Germline V gene lookup returns CDR1 LNHDA and CDR2 SQIVND (reference sequence). The CDR3 sequence is CVSSKGGASRLRNQPQHF. The CDR3 nucleotides are TGTGTCAGTAGTAAGGGGGGCGCGAGCCGCCTAAGGAATCAGCCCCAGCATTTT. The full variable domain, its missing parts supplied by reference TRBV19 and TRBJ1-5, is DGGITQSPKYLFRKEGQNVTLSCEQNLNHDAMYWYRQDPGQGLRLIYYSQIVNDFQKGDIAEGYSVSREKKESFPLTVTSAQKNPTAFYLCVSSKGGASRLRNQPQHFGDGTRLSIL.

This clonotype was detected many times. This chain links TRBV5-4 with TRBJ1-2; 8 bases align to TRBD1. Trimming removed 2 bases from V and 4 bases from J; junction bases left unmatched: 1. Germline CDR1 and CDR2: SGHNT and YYREEE (reference sequence). The CDR3 runs to 13 residues. The CDR3 region is CASSLDRGYGYTF. The CDR3 region has the DNA TGTGCCAGCAGCTTAGACAGGGGCTATGGCTACACCTTC.

The gene calls are TRBV10-3 and TRBJ2-2; 7 bases line up with TRBD1. The CDR3 loop spans 16 amino acids. The V gene end was trimmed by 3 bases and the J gene end by 2 bases; junction bases not matched to a gene: 6. CDR1 is ENHRY and CDR2 is SYGVKD in the germline V gene. CDR3 DNA: TGTGCCATCAGTGAACGGGGACAGCTTAACACCGGGGAGCTGTTTTTT. It specifies CAISERGQLNTGELFF.

The V and J genes are TRBV11-3 and TRBJ1-1; no firm D call. CDR1 is SGHNT and CDR2 is YENEEA in the germline V gene. CDR3 length: 13 amino acids. V was shortened by 4 bases and J by 5 bases, with 11 bases between the two germline ends. This CDR3 is CASSSRRGTEAFF. The DNA for the CDR3 is TGTGCCAGCAGCTCCCGCCGGGGAACTGAAGCTTTCTTT.

The J gene is TRBJ2-7, the V gene TRBV6-5; a weak D match, TRBD1 (6 bases). Trimming removed 0 bases at V and 1 base at J, with 10 bases between. The CDR3 has 15 residues. Germline V CDR1 and CDR2: MNHEY, SVGAGI. The CDR3 sequence: CASSYSSQGSYEQYF. In nucleotides, the CDR3 is TGTGCCAGCAGTTACTCGAGCCAGGGGTCCTACGAGCAGTACTTC.

This clonotype was recorded at least ten times. V usage is TRBV29-1 and J usage is TRBJ1-2; TRBD1 might be the D (6 bases). This CDR3 comprises 12 residues. V was trimmed by 4 bases and J by 4 bases, leaving 10 bases between them. Germline V gene data show CDR1 as SQVTM and CDR2 as ANQGSEA. CDR3 DNA: TGCAGCGTTGTGGACAGTGGCTATGGCTACACCTTC. Protein sequence: CSVVDSGYGYTF. Looking up the rest from reference TRBV29-1 and TRBJ1-2 gives the full variable domain: SAVISQKPSRDICQRGTSLTIQCQVDSQVTMMFWYRQQPGQSLTLIATANQGSEATYESGFVIDKFPISRPNLTFSTLTVSNMSPEDSSIYLCSVVDSGYGYTFGSGTRLTVV.

This clonotype appeared a few times. This chain uses TRBV27 with TRBJ2-6, with unresolved D. The length of the CDR3 is 16 residues. The V gene's germline CDR1 is MNHEY and CDR2 SMNVEV (reference sequence). Between the trimmed V and J ends, which lost 2 bases and 0 bases, there was a span of 8 bases. DNA for the CDR3: TGTGCCAGCAGTTTAGTATGGGTCTCTGGGGCCAACGTCCTGACTTTC. It specifies CASSLVWVSGANVLTF.

This rearrangement joins TRBV11-2 to TRBJ1-1; D gene unclear. CDR3 length: 11 amino acids. Germline CDR1 reads SGHAT; CDR2 reads FQNNGV. Trimming pared 4 bases from V and 7 bases from J, leaving 7 bases between. CDR3 sequence reads: CASSWGVEAFF. The CDR3 nucleotides are TGTGCCAGCAGCTGGGGAGTTGAAGCTTTCTTT.

CDR3 nucleotides: TGTGCCAGTAGTATAATTAGGGACACCTATCAGCCCCAGCATTTT. It is translated as CASSIIRDTYQPQHF. The rearrangement links TRBV19 to TRBJ1-5; D may be TRBD1 (6 bases). This CDR3 comprises 15 residues. The germline gives CDR1 LNHDA, CDR2 SQIVND (reference sequence). The V and J ends lost 2 bases and 5 bases respectively, with 13 bases between them.

J is TRBJ1-1 and V is TRBV7-8; no definite D call. V lost 4 bases to trimming and J lost 11 bases, with 14 bases between them. Germline values: CDR1 SGHVS, CDR2 FQNEAQ. The CDR3 is made up of 12 amino acids. For the CDR3, the DNA is TGTGCCAGCAGCTCAGCGGTAGTCCTGGCTTTCTTT. Protein sequence: CASSSAVVLAFF.

This clonotype was detected a few times. This chain links TRBV2 with TRBJ1-5; D is perhaps TRBD1 (6 bases). V was pared by 7 bases and J by 4 bases, with 14 bases between. CDR1 is SNHLY and CDR2 is FYNNEI in the germline V gene. CDR3 size: 14 residues. CDR3 in DNA: TGTGCCAGCAAGGGGGGCTTAAGAAATCAGCCCCAGCATTTT. Its translation: CASKGGLRNQPQHF. Complete variable domain (other parts from reference TRBV2 and TRBJ1-5): EPEVTQTPSHQVTQMGQEVILRCVPISNHLYFYWYRQILGQKVEFLVSFYNNEISEKSEIFDDQFSVERPDGSNFTLKIRSTKLEDSAMYFCASKGGLRNQPQHFGDGTRLSIL.

This clonotype was found a few times. The chain recombines TRBV29-1 with TRBJ2-7; TRBD2 is a possible D gene (5 bases). CDR1 SQVTM and CDR2 ANQGSEA come from the germline V gene. This CDR3 is built from 13 residues. The ends were cut back, 6 bases at V and 5 bases at J, with 17 bases in the middle. CDR3: CSVPTEVGNEQYF. Here the CDR3 DNA reads TGCAGCGTCCCGACGGAGGTCGGGAACGAGCAGTACTTC.

The chain recombines TRBV11-3 with TRBJ2-1; possible D gene TRBD2, 6 bases. V was trimmed by 1 base and J by 6 bases, leaving 10 bases between them. Germline V lookup: CDR1 SGHNT, CDR2 YENEEA. The CDR3 is made up of 14 amino acids. The CDR3 DNA reads as TGTGCCAGCAGCTTAGCTTTGGGAGGCAATGAGCAGTTCTTC. It translates to CASSLALGGNEQFF.

The rearrangement uses TRBV6-1 and TRBJ2-2; the match to TRBD1 covers 7 bases. With V trimmed by 8 bases and J by 7 bases, 10 bases remained unmatched. Germline CDR1 and CDR2: MNHNS and SASEGT. The CDR3 has 14 amino acids. Written as DNA, the CDR3 is TGTGCCAGCTGGGGTAACAGGGGTGGCGGGGAGCTGTTTTTT. Translated: CASWGNRGGGELFF.

This chain links TRBV9 with TRBJ1-1, with D unclear. Per the germline V gene, CDR1 is SGDLS and CDR2 is YYNGEE. The CDR3 length is 12 residues. V gave up 3 bases and J gave up 6 bases, with 9 bases separating them. The CDR3, as DNA: TGTGCCAGCAGCGGCAAAGAAGCTGAAGCTTTCTTT. Protein sequence: CASSGKEAEAFF.

The chain combines TRBV12-3 or TRBV12-4 with TRBJ2-2; unclear D gene. There are 12 residues in the CDR3. The germline V and J ends were trimmed by 3 bases and 7 bases, with 6 bases remaining between them. The CDR3, as DNA: TGTGCCAGCAGTTTCCCTCTCGGGGAGCTGTTTTTT. Residues: CASSFPLGELFF.

This clonotype was seen more than once but under ten times. This sequence joins TRBV6-2 or TRBV6-3 and TRBJ1-6; D is ambiguous. V lost 4 bases, J lost 0 bases, and 7 bases lay in between. The length of the CDR3 is 15 residues. The germline V gene has CDR1 MNHEY and CDR2 SVGEGT. The CDR3 loop reads CASSWTDSYNSPLHF. CDR3 DNA: TGTGCCAGCAGTTGGACGGACTCCTATAATTCACCCCTCCACTTT.

This clonotype showed up just a few times. The chain uses TRBV7-8 and TRBJ2-2; no reliable D call. Germline V lookup: CDR1 SGHVS, CDR2 FQNEAQ. V shed 1 base and J shed 1 base, with 10 bases lying between them. CDR3 length equals 16 residues. The CDR3 region has the DNA TGTGCCAGCAGCTTAGTTAGTCTGGGGAACACCGGGGAGCTGTTTTTT. This encodes CASSLVSLGNTGELFF.

The rearrangement links TRBV6-5 to TRBJ1-1; D call uncertain. Germline V gene sequence: CDR1 MNHEY, CDR2 SVGAGI. The CDR3 is 11 residues long. V was shortened by 7 bases and J by 8 bases, with 11 bases between the two germline ends. CDR3 protein: CASIHGKEAFF. In DNA, the CDR3 is TGTGCCAGCATACATGGTAAGGAAGCTTTCTTT.

This clonotype was found a few times. The chain is built from TRBV28 and TRBJ1-3; D gene unclear. V was shortened by 1 base and J by 4 bases, with 14 bases between the two germline ends. The CDR3 consists of 16 residues. Germline V gives CDR1 MDHEN, CDR2 SYDVKM. CDR3 residues: CASSLLQIPRGNTIYF. The CDR3 DNA is TGTGCCAGCAGTTTATTGCAGATTCCGCGAGGAAACACCATATATTTT.

This chain connects TRBV6-4 to TRBJ1-2; a weak D match, TRBD1 (6 bases). The CDR3 loop spans 14 amino acids. Germline CDR1 reads MRHNA; CDR2 reads SNTAGT. Trimming left V 4 bases short and J 0 bases short, with 9 bases between. CDR3 sequence: CASSATGANYGYTF. The CDR3 nucleotides read TGTGCCAGCAGTGCGACAGGAGCTAACTATGGCTACACCTTC.

This chain uses TRBV6-1 with TRBJ2-7; 9 nucleotides match TRBD1. Germline V gene lookup returns CDR1 MNHNS and CDR2 SASEGT. The CDR3 runs to 14 residues. With 3 bases clipped from V and 5 bases from J, the junction kept 5 bases outside the gene matches. CDR3 bases: TGTGCCAGCAGTGACAGCGGGACAGGGAACGAGCAGTACGTC. Its protein is CASSDSGTGNEQYV.

The chain combines TRBV19 with TRBJ1-5; 7 positions agree with TRBD1. Germline CDR1 reads LNHDA; CDR2 reads SQIVND (reference sequence). J was trimmed by 3 bases and V by 3 bases; bases with no gene match: 11. The CDR3 totals 17 residues. CDR3 DNA sequence: TGTGCCAGTAGTATCACCCGACAGGGCGGGATCAATCAGCCCCAGCATTTT. Translating it yields CASSITRQGGINQPQHF.